This record concerns one T cell receptor (beta chain) sequence. What it binds is unknown. Germline loops: CDR1 SNHLY, CDR2 FYNNEI. This CDR3 spans 15 amino acids. Trimming stripped 6 bases from V and 1 base from J, with 16 bases between. This entry comes from a study of cytomegalovirus exposure and HLA in healthy donors. Broader study findings: Data from an earlier analysis indicated that most TCR beta V segments were productive either about 90% or about 30% of the time.

The PCR contained 60 Vbeta and 13 Jbeta primers. The assay was immunoSEQ multiplex PCR, and TCRdb's table has in-frame clones only and misses some. The sample shows 150,000 to 200,000 clones, over 60% of them seen only once. V gene TRBV2 combines with J gene TRBJ2-7; maybe TRBD1 (6 bases). This receptor was identified in a woman between 40 and 55 years old in good health and CMV-seronegative. Sequencing input: PBMCs. The CDR3 loop reads CASSGRGYQSYEQYF. CDR3 sequence (DNA): TGTGCCAGCAGCGGCAGGGGCTACCAGTCCTACGAGCAGTACTTC.